This TCR beta chain was sequenced in a study of blood T cell repertoires in COVID-19. As for the study in general: The study drew acute and convalescent COVID-19 samples from the United States, Italy and Spain. In each case, the material was cDNA or gDNA derived from T cells, B-cell-depleted T cells, or PBMCs.

CDR1 is SGHDT and CDR2 is YYEEEE in the germline V gene. The CDR3 is 14 amino acids. V shed 1 base and J shed 8 bases, with 12 bases lying between them. Authors' analysis steps: For nucleated cells, counts were estimated from reference gene primer amplification. TCRdb's table, derived via immunoSEQ multiplex PCR, lists solely in-frame clones and lacks some. The V and J calls and clone size are taken from that table; D and trimming were inferred from the DNA. Among 120,000 or so clones listed, about four fifths were seen once. V and J are TRBV5-6 and TRBJ1-4, with D tentatively TRBD1 (6 bases). Material for sequencing was peripheral blood. This TCR was recovered from a woman in her fifties or sixties with acute or convalescent COVID-19. For the CDR3, the DNA is TGTGCCAGCAGCTTGACAGGGCCAGGGGAAAAACTGTTTTTT. Its translation is CASSLTGPGEKLFF.